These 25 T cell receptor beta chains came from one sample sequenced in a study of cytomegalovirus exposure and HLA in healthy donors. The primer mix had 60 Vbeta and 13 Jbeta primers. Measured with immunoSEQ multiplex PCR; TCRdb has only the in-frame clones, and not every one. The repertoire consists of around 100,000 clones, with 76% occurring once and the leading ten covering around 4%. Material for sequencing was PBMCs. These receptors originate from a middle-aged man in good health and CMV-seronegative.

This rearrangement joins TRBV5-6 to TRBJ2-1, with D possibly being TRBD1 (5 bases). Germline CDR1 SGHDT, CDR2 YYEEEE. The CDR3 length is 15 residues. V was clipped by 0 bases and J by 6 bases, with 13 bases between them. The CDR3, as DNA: TGTGCCAGCAGCTTGGTCAGGGTTCGGCGCAATGAGCAGTTCTTC. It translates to CASSLVRVRRNEQFF.

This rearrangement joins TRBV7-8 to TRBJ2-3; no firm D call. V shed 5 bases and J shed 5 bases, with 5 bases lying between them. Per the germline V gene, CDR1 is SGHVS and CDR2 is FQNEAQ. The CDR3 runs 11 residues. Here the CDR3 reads CASSTGDTQYF. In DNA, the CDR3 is TGTGCCAGCAGCACCGGAGATACGCAGTATTTT.

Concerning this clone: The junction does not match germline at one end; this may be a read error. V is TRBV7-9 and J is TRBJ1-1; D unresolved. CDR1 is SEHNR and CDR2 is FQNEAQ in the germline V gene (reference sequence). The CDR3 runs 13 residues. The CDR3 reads CSSSLRGNTEAFF. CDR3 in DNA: TGTTCCAGCAGCTTACGGGGGAACACTGAAGCTTTCTTT.

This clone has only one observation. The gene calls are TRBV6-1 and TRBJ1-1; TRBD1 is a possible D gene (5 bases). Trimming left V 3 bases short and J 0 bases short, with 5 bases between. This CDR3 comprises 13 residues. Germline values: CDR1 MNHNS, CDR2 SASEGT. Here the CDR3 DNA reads TGTGCCAGCAGTGACAGGGTGAACACTGAAGCTTTCTTT. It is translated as CASSDRVNTEAFF.

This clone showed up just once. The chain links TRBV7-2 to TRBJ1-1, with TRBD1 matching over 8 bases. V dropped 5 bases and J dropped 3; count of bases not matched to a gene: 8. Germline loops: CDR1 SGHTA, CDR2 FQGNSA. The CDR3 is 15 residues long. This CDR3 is CASSPEAGGHTEAFF. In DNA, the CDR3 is TGTGCCAGCAGCCCAGAAGCAGGGGGCCACACTGAAGCTTTCTTT.

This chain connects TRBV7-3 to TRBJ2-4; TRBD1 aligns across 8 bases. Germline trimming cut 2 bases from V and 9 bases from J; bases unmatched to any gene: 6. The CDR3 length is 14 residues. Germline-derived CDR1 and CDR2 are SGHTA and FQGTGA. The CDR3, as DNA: TGTGCCAGCAGCTTATCGGACAGGGACCCCATTCAGTACTTC. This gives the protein CASSLSDRDPIQYF.

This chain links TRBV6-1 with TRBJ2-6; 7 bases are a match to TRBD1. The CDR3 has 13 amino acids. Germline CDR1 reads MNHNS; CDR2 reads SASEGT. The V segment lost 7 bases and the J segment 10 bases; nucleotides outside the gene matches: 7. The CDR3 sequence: CASTRGLGNVLTF. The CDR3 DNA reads TGTGCCAGCACTAGGGGGCTAGGGAACGTCCTGACTTTC.

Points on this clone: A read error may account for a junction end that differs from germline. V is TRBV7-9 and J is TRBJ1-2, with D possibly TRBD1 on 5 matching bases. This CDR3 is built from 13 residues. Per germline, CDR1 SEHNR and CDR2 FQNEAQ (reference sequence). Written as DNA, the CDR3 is TGTTCCAGCAGCAGTCAGGGCACCTATGGCTACACCTTC. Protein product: CSSSSQGTYGYTF.

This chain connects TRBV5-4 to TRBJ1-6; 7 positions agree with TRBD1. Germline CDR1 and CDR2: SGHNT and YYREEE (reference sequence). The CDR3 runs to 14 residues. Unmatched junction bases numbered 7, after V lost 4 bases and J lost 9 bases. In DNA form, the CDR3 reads TGTGCCAGCAGCCCGGGTGGGACAGCTTCACCCCTCCACTTT. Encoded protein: CASSPGGTASPLHF.

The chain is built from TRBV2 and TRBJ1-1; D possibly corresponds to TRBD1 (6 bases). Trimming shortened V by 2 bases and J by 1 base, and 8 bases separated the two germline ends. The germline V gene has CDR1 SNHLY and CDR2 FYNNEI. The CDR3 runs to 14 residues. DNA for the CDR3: TGTGCCAGCAGTGAACGACAGGAGAACACTGAAGCTTTCTTT. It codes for CASSERQENTEAFF.

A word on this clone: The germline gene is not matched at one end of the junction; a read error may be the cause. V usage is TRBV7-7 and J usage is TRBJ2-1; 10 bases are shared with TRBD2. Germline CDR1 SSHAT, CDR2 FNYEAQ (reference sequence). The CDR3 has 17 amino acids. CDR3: CASSLDSGGTHYNEQFF. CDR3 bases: TGTGCTAGCAGCTTAGATAGCGGGGGGACACATTACAATGAGCAGTTCTTC.

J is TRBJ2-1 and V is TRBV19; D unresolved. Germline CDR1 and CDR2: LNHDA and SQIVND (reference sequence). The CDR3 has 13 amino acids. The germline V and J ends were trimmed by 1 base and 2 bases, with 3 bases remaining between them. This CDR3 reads CASSIGPYNEQFF. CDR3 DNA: TGTGCCAGTAGTATAGGGCCCTACAATGAGCAGTTCTTC.

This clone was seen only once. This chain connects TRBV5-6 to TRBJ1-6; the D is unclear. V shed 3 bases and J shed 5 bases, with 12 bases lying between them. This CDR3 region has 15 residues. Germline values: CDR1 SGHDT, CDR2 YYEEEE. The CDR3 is CASSSVPGNNSPLHF. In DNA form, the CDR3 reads TGTGCCAGCAGCTCCGTCCCGGGAAATAATTCACCCCTCCACTTT.

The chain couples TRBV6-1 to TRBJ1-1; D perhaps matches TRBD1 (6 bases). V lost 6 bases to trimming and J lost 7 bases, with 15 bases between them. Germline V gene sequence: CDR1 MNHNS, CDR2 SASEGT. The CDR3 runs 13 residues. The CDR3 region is CASSPDSAFEAFF. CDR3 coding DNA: TGTGCCAGCAGCCCGGACAGCGCTTTTGAAGCTTTCTTT.

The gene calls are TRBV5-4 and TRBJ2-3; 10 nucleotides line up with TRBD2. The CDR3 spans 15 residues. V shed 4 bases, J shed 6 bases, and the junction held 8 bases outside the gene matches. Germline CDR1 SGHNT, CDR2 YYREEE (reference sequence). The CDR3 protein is CASSNLAGDEDTQYF. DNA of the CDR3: TGTGCCAGCAGCAATCTAGCGGGGGATGAGGATACGCAGTATTTT. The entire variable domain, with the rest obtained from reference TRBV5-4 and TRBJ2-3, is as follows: ETGVTQSPTHLIKTRGQQVTLRCSSQSGHNTVSWYQQALGQGPQFIFQYYREEENGRGNFPPRFSGLQFPNYSSELNVNALELDDSALYLCASSNLAGDEDTQYFGPGTRLTVL.

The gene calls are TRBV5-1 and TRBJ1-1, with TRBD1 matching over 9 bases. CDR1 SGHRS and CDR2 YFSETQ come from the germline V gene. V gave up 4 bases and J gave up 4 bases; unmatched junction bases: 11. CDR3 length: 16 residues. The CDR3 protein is CASSNDRGNGATEAFF. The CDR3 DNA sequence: TGCGCCAGCAGCAACGACAGGGGGAATGGGGCCACTGAAGCTTTCTTT.

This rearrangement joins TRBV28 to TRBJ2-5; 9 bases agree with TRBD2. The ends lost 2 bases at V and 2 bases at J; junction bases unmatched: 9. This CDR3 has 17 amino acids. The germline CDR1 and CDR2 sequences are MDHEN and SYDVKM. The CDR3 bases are TGTGCCAGCAGTTTACTAGCGGGGAACTCTATACAAGAGACCCAGTACTTC. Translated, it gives CASSLLAGNSIQETQYF.

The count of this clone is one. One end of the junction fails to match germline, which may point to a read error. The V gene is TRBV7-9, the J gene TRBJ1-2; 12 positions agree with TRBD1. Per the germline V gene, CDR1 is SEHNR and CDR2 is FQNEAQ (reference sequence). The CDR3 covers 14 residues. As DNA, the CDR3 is TGTTCCAGCAGCTTACCCGGGACAGGGGGCGGCTACACCTTC. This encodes CSSSLPGTGGGYTF.

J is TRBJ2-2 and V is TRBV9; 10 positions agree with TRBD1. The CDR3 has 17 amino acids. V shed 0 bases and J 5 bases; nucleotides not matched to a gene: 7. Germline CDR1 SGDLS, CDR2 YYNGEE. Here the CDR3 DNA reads TGTGCCAGCAGCGTAGATCGGGGACAGGGGAGAACCGGGGAGCTGTTTTTT. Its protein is CASSVDRGQGRTGELFF.

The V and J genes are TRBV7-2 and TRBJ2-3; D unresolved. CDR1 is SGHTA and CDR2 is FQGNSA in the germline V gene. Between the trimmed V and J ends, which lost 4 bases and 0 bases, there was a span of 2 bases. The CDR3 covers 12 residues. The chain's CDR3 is CASSSSTDTQYF. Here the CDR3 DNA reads TGTGCCAGCAGCTCAAGCACAGATACGCAGTATTTT.

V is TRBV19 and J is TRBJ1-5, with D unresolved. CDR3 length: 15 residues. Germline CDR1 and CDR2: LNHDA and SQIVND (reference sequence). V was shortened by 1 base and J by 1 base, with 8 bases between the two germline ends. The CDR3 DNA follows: TGTGCCAGTAGTATAGCCCGGAGAAGCAATCAGCCCCAGCATTTT. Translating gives CASSIARRSNQPQHF.

CDR3 in amino acids: CASSSRLGAETQYF. The CDR3 nucleotides read TGTGCCAGCAGTTCACGACTGGGTGCAGAGACCCAGTACTTC. The chain combines TRBV9 with TRBJ2-5; D gene uncertain. CDR1 SGDLS and CDR2 YYNGEE come from the germline V gene. The length of the CDR3 is 14 residues. V was trimmed by 5 bases and J by 4 bases, leaving 15 bases between them.

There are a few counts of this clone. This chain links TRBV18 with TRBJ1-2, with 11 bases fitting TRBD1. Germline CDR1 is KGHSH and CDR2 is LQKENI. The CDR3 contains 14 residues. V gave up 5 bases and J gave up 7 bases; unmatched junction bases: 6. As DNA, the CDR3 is TGTGCCAGCTCAGCTCCGGACAGGGGGCTTGGCTACACCTTC. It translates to CASSAPDRGLGYTF.

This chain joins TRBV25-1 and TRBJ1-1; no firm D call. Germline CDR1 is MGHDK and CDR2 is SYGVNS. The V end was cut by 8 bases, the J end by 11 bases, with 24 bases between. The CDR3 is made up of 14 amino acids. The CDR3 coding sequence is TGTGCCAGCCCGTGTGGAGGCTCTGGTGTTGGGGCTTTCTTT. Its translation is CASPCGGSGVGAFF.

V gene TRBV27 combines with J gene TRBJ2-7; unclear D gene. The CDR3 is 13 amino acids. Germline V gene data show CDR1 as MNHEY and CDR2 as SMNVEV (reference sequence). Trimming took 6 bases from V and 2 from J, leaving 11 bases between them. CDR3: CASSSRIPYEQYF. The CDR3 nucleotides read TGTGCCAGCAGCTCCAGGATTCCCTACGAGCAGTACTTC.